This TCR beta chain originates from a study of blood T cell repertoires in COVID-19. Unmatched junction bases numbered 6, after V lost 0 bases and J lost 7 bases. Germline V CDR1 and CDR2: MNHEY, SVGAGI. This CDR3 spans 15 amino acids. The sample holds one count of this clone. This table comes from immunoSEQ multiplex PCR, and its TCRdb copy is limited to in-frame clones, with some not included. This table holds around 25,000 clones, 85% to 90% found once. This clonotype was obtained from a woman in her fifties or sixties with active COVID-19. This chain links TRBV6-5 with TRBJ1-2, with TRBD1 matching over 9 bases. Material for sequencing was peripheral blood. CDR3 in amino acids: CASSYSIQGASGYTF. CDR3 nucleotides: TGTGCCAGCAGTTACTCTATACAGGGGGCGTCTGGCTACACCTTC.